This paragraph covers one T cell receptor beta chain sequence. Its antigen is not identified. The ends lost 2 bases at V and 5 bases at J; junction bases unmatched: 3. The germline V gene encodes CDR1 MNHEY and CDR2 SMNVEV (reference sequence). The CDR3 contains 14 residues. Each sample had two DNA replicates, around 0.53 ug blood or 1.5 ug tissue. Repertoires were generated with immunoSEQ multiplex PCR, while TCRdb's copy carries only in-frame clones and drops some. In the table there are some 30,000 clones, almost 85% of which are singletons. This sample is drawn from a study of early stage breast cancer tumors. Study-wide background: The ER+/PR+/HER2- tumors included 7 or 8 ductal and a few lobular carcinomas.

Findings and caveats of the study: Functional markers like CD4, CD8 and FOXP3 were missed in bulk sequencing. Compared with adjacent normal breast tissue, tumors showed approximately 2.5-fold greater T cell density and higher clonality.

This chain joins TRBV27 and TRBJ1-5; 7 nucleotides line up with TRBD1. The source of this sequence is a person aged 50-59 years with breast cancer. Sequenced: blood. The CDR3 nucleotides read TGTGCCAGCAGTTTAAGGGACAGATATCAGCCCCAGCATTTT. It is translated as CASSLRDRYQPQHF.